This TCR beta chain came from a study of blood T cells in healthy people across ages. The CDR3 is made up of 15 amino acids. Per germline, CDR1 MNHNY and CDR2 SVGAGI (reference sequence). Unmatched junction bases numbered 5, after V lost 2 bases and J lost 3 bases. It was with a sample-barcoded 5' primer and a J-beta primer mix that a second PCR of about 6 to 11 cycles was run. A 12-random-nucleotide template-switch adaptor tagged each cDNA molecule. CDR3-containing paired-end reads numbering at least 2.5 million came from each sample. TCRdb redid the calling of the 5' RACE reads with MiXCR, one entry per CDR3 protein. This sample has 1.5 million to 2 million distinct CDR3 sequences, with roughly 28% found just once. The donors, aged roughly 6 to 100, were healthy Caucasians from Russia. Only a few counts were recorded for this clonotype.

This TCR was sampled from a woman in her 30s in good health. Specimen: blood. The chain carries TRBV6-6 and TRBJ2-3, with 7 bases identical to TRBD2. Written as DNA, the CDR3 is TGTGCCAGCAGTTACCTCCTAGCGGTTACAGATACGCAGTATTTT. Protein: CASSYLLAVTDTQYF.